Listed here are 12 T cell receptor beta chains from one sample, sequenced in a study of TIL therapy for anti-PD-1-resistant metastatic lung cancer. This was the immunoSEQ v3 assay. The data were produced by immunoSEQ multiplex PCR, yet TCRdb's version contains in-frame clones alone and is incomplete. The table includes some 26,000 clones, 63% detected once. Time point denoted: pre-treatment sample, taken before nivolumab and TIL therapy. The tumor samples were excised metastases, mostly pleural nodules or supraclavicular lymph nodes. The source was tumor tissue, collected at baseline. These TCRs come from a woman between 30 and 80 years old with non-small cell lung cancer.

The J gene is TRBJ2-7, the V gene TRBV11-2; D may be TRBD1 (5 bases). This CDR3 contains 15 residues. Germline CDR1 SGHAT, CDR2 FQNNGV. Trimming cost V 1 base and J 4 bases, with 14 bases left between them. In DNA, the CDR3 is TGTGCCAGCAGCTTAGCATCGGGCAGGGTATACGAGCAGTACTTC. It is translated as CASSLASGRVYEQYF.

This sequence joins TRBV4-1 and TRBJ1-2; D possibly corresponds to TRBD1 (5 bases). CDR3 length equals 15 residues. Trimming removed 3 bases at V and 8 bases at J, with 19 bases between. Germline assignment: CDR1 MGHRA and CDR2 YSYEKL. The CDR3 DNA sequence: TGCGCCAGCAGCCAGGCGCCTCAGGGATCTTTCGGCTACACCTTC. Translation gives CASSQAPQGSFGYTF.

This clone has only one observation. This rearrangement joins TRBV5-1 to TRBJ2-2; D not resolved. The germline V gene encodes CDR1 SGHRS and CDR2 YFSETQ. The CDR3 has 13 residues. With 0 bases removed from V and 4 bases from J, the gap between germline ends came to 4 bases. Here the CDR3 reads CASSLGGTGELFF. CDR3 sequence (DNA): TGCGCCAGCAGCTTGGGAGGCACCGGGGAGCTGTTTTTT.

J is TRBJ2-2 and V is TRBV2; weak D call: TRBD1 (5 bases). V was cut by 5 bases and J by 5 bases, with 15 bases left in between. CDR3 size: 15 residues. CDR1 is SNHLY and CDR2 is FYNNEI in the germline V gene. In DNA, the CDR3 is TGTGCCAGCAGTCGACAGAAAGGTCGAACCGGGGAGCTGTTTTTT. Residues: CASSRQKGRTGELFF.

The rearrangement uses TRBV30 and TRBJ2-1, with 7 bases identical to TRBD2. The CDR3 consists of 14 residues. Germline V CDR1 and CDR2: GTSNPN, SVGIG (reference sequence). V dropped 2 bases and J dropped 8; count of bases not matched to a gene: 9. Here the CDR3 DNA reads TGTGCCTGGAGTTGGGCGGGAGACGTCTATGAGCAGTTCTTC. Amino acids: CAWSWAGDVYEQFF.

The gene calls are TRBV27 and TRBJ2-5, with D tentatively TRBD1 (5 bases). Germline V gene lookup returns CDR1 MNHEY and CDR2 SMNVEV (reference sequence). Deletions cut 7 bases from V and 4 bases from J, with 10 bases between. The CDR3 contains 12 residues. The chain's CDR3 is CASKAQGETQYF. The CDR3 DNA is TGTGCCAGCAAGGCGCAGGGAGAGACCCAGTACTTC.

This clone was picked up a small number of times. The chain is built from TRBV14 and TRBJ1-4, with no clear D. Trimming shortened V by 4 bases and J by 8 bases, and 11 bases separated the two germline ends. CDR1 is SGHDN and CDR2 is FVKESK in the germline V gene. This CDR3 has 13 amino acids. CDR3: CASSRGVGEKLFF. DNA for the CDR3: TGTGCCAGCAGCCGGGGAGTTGGAGAAAAACTGTTTTTT.

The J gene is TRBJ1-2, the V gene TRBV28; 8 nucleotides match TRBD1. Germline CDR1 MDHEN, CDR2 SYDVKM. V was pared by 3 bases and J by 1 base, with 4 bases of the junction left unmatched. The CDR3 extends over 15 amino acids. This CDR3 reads CASSFRDRSNYGYTF. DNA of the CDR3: TGTGCCAGCAGTTTCCGGGACAGGAGTAACTATGGCTACACCTTC.

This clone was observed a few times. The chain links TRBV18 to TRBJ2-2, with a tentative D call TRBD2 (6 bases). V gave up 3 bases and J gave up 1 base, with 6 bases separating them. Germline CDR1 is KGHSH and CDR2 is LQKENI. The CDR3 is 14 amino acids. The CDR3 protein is CASSPGGNTGELFF. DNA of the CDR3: TGTGCCAGCTCACCGGGAGGGAACACCGGGGAGCTGTTTTTT. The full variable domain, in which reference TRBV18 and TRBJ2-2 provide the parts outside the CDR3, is NAGVMQNPRHLVRRRGQEARLRCSPMKGHSHVYWYRQLPEEGLKFMVYLQKENIIDESGMPKERFSAEFPKEGPSILRIQQVVRGDSAAYFCASSPGGNTGELFFGEGSRLTVL.

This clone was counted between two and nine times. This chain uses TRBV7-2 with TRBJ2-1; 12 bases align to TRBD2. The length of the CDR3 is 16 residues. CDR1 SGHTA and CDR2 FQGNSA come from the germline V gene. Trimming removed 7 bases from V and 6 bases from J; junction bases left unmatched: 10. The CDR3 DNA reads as TGTGCCAGCACCCAGAGGGCTAGCGGGAGGGTCAATGAGCAGTTCTTC. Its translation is CASTQRASGRVNEQFF.

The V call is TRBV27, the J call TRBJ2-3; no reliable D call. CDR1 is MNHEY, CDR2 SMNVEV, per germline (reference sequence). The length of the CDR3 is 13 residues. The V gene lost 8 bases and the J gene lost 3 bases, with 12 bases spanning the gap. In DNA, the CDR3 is TGTGCCAGCGGCCCCTCGCGGACAGATACGCAGTATTTT. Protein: CASGPSRTDTQYF.

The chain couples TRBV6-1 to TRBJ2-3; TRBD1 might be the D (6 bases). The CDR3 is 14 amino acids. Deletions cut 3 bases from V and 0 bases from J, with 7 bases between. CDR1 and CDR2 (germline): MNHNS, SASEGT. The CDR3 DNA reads TGTGCCAGCAGTGAGGACAGAAGCACAGATACGCAGTATTTT. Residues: CASSEDRSTDTQYF.